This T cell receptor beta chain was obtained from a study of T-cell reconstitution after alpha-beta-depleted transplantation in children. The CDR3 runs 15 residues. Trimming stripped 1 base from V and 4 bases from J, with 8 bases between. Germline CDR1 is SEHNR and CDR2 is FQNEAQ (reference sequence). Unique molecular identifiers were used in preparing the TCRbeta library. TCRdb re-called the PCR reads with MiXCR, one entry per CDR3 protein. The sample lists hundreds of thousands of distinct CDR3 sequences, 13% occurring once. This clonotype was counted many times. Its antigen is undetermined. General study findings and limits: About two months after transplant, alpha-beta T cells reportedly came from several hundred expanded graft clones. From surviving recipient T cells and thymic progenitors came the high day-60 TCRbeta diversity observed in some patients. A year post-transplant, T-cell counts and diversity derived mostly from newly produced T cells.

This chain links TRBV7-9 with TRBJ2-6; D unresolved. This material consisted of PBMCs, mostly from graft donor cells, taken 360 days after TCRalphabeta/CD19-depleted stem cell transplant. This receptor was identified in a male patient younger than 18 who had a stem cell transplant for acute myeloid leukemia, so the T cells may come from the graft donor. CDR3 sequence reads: CASSLGGEGANVLTF. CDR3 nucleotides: TGTGCCAGCAGCTTAGGTGGTGAGGGGGCCAACGTCCTGACTTTC. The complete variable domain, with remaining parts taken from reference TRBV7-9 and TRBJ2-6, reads DTGVSQNPRHKITKRGQNVTFRCDPISEHNRLYWYRQTLGQGPEFLTYFQNEAQLEKSRLLSDRFSAERPKGSFSTLEIQRTEQGDSAMYLCASSLGGEGANVLTFGAGSRLTVL.